The text below deals with one TCR beta chain. Its antigen is unknown. The patients all showed relapse after autologous stem cell transplantation, while their brentuximab vedotin exposure varied. This specimen comes from a study of PD-1 blockade in classical Hodgkin lymphoma. Study-level information: Nivolumab dosed at 3 mg/kg went to patients intravenously every 2 weeks.

Study conclusions and caveats: The CD4+ diversity rise by C4D1 was clearest in complete responders.

Profiled with immunoSEQ multiplex PCR; TCRdb holds only in-frame clones, not every one. The sample consists of about 43,000 clones, approximately 70% of them appearing once. The V end lost 6 bases, the J end lost 0 bases, and 10 bases lay between the germline ends. Germline V gene data show CDR1 as SQVTM and CDR2 as ANQGSEA. The CDR3 runs to 13 residues. The chain carries TRBV29-1 and TRBJ2-3; D is unresolved. The sequenced sample was peripheral blood mononuclear cells (PBMCs), obtained before the second cycle of nivolumab. The origin of this receptor is a human donor with classical Hodgkin lymphoma. CDR3 in amino acids: CSVVMWSTDTQYF. CDR3 sequence (DNA): TGCAGCGTCGTGATGTGGAGCACAGATACGCAGTATTTT.